These 30 T cell receptor beta chains share one sample of origin, sequenced in a study of T cell responses to AZD1222 COVID-19 vaccine. Generated by immunoSEQ multiplex PCR, the TCRdb table keeps only in-frame clones and is missing some. The sample lists more than 150,000 clones; roughly 94% were seen once. Sequences were derived from peripheral blood, sampled on day 0 of AZD1222 vaccination. The source is an adult in good health.

The chain joins TRBV24-1 to TRBJ2-1, with D tentatively TRBD1 (5 bases). Germline CDR1 KGHDR, CDR2 SFDVKD. The CDR3 is 16 amino acids. V was trimmed by 3 bases and J by 2 bases, leaving 13 bases between them. The CDR3 spells CATSDGHSSTYNEQFF. DNA for the CDR3: TGTGCCACCAGTGATGGACACTCATCGACCTACAATGAGCAGTTCTTC.

CDR3 sequence reads: CASRTLFGRVDYGYTF. DNA of the CDR3: TGTGCCAGTAGGACCCTCTTTGGCAGGGTTGACTATGGCTACACCTTC. V usage is TRBV19 and J usage is TRBJ1-2; a possible D gene is TRBD1 (5 bases). Germline lookup yields CDR1 LNHDA and CDR2 SQIVND (reference sequence). Trimming took 6 bases from V and 3 from J, leaving 20 bases between them. This CDR3 is built from 16 residues.

Only a few counts were recorded for this clone. This chain joins TRBV5-1 and TRBJ2-1; D is unresolved. The V and J ends lost 0 bases and 6 bases respectively, with 1 base between them. CDR1 and CDR2 from the germline V gene are SGHRS and YFSETQ. This CDR3 has 11 amino acids. CDR3 nucleotides: TGCGCCAGCAGCTTGGGCAATGAGCAGTTCTTC. This codes for CASSLGNEQFF.

A remark on this clone: An end of the junction differs from the germline gene, which may be a read error. The chain employs TRBV5-1 and TRBJ2-1; 12 bases agree with TRBD2. The CDR3 length is 14 residues. CDR1 and CDR2 from the germline V gene are SGHRS and YFSETQ. The CDR3, as DNA: TGCGCCAGCAGCCCCGGACTAGCGGGAAACCCCCGGATCTTC. This codes for CASSPGLAGNPRIF.

The chain uses TRBV28 and TRBJ1-2, with a tentative D call TRBD1 (5 bases). CDR1 and CDR2 from the germline V gene are MDHEN and SYDVKM. CDR3 size: 12 residues. Trimming removed 6 bases at V and 4 bases at J, with 9 bases between. The CDR3 protein is CASRGTSYGYTF. CDR3 DNA: TGTGCCAGCAGGGGGACGAGCTATGGCTACACCTTC.

The chain is built from TRBV28 and TRBJ1-1; D gene ambiguous. Trimming cost V 5 bases and J 2 bases, with 9 bases left between them. The CDR3 spans 13 residues. CDR1 MDHEN and CDR2 SYDVKM come from the germline V gene. DNA of the CDR3: TGTGCCAGCAGTCGAAGGTTAAACACTGAAGCTTTCTTT. It yields the protein CASSRRLNTEAFF. The whole variable domain, filled in from reference TRBV28 and TRBJ1-1, reads DVKVTQSSRYLVKRTGEKVFLECVQDMDHENMFWYRQDPGLGLRLIYFSYDVKMKEKGDIPEGYSVSREKKERFSLILESASTNQTSMYLCASSRRLNTEAFFGQGTRLTVV.

CDR3 residues: CASSWTGPYGYTF. For the CDR3, the DNA is TGTGCCAGCAGCTGGACAGGGCCCTATGGCTACACCTTC. This chain uses TRBV7-9 with TRBJ1-2, with 8 nucleotides matching TRBD1. In germline, CDR1 is SEHNR, CDR2 FQNEAQ (reference sequence). The CDR3 length is 13 residues. After removal of 4 bases from V and 4 bases from J, the junction contained 2 bases not matched to a gene.

CDR3 sequence (DNA): TGTGCCTGGAGTGTCGCCGGGACAGGGGGCAATTCACCCCTCCACTTT. Translated, it gives CAWSVAGTGGNSPLHF. V and J are TRBV30 and TRBJ1-6; 12 bases are a match to TRBD1. CDR1 is GTSNPN, CDR2 SVGIG, per germline (reference sequence). Germline trimming cut 0 bases from V and 7 bases from J; bases unmatched to any gene: 4. There are 16 residues in the CDR3.

The chain recombines TRBV5-6 with TRBJ1-4, with D maybe TRBD1 (6 bases). In germline, CDR1 is SGHDT, CDR2 YYEEEE. The CDR3 runs 15 residues. Deletions cut 2 bases from V and 3 bases from J, with 11 bases between. For the CDR3, the DNA is TGTGCCAGCAGCTTACAGGGTGGTGCTAATGAAAAACTGTTTTTT. It translates to CASSLQGGANEKLFF.

This sequence joins TRBV4-1 and TRBJ1-6, with a tentative D call TRBD1 (6 bases). Looked up from germline, CDR1 is MGHRA and CDR2 is YSYEKL. Trimming pared 5 bases from V and 7 bases from J, leaving 15 bases between. The CDR3 has 15 residues. Written as DNA, the CDR3 is TGCGCCAGCAGCTATGGGGGGCAGGGAAATTCACCCCTCCACTTT. Translating gives CASSYGGQGNSPLHF.

This rearrangement joins TRBV18 to TRBJ2-3, with D possibly being TRBD2 (6 bases). Deletions cut 6 bases from V and 6 bases from J, with 13 bases between. Germline assignment: CDR1 KGHSH and CDR2 LQKENI. The CDR3 is 13 amino acids. The CDR3 bases are TGTGCCAGCTCGACCGGTGGGGGGGATACGCAGTATTTT. Amino acid sequence: CASSTGGGDTQYF.

This clone was detected only once. The chain employs TRBV12-3 or TRBV12-4 and TRBJ1-1, with D uncertain. This CDR3 contains 13 residues. V was shortened by 6 bases and J by 7 bases, with 15 bases between the two germline ends. The CDR3 loop reads CASRLSTGGEAFF. CDR3 bases: TGTGCCAGCAGACTTAGTACGGGAGGTGAAGCTTTCTTT.

As concerns this clone: At one boundary the junction diverges from the germline segment, which might be a read error. The rearrangement joins TRBV7-9 to TRBJ1-5, with D perhaps matching TRBD1 (5 bases). The CDR3 spans 12 residues. Looked up from germline, CDR1 is SEHNR and CDR2 is FQNEAQ (reference sequence). The CDR3 sequence is CASGTSTQPQHF. The CDR3, as DNA: TGTGCCAGTGGGACCAGCACTCAGCCCCAGCATTTT.

The rearrangement links TRBV4-2 to TRBJ2-7; D might be TRBD2 (6 bases). Between the trimmed V and J ends, which lost 0 bases and 0 bases, there was a span of 15 bases. Germline CDR1 is LGHNA and CDR2 is YNFKEQ. CDR3 length equals 17 residues. The chain's CDR3 is CASSQDLRGSGSYEQYF. The CDR3 DNA reads TGTGCCAGCAGCCAAGATCTTCGGGGGTCCGGCTCCTACGAGCAGTACTTC.

This clone was counted a single time. V is TRBV7-9 and J is TRBJ2-1; 8 bases match TRBD2. This CDR3 spans 14 amino acids. CDR1 is SEHNR and CDR2 is FQNEAQ in the germline V gene (reference sequence). V lost 7 bases and J lost 6; bases outside the gene matches: 8. CDR3 protein: CASTEGLAANEQFF. The DNA for the CDR3 is TGTGCCAGCACCGAAGGACTAGCCGCCAATGAGCAGTTCTTC.

The chain employs TRBV18 and TRBJ2-5, with D unresolved. The V end lost 4 bases, the J end lost 3 bases, and 9 bases lay between the germline ends. The germline CDR1 and CDR2 sequences are KGHSH and LQKENI. CDR3 length: 13 amino acids. CDR3: CASSRIQKETQYF. The CDR3 DNA is TGTGCCAGCTCACGTATTCAGAAAGAGACCCAGTACTTC.

V is TRBV6-1 and J is TRBJ1-1, with a weak D call TRBD1 (5 bases). The V and J ends lost 1 base and 10 bases respectively, with 16 bases between them. The CDR3 has 14 amino acids. Germline V lookup: CDR1 MNHNS, CDR2 SASEGT. In DNA form, the CDR3 reads TGTGCCAGCAGTGAAGGGTGGGGGATCGGGGTAGCTTTCTTT. This translates into CASSEGWGIGVAFF.

V usage is TRBV25-1 and J usage is TRBJ2-1; D ambiguous. The CDR3 runs to 13 residues. V was pared by 5 bases and J by 3 bases, with 8 bases between. Germline loops: CDR1 MGHDK, CDR2 SYGVNS. The CDR3 reads CASSRSSYNEQFF. CDR3 coding DNA: TGTGCCAGCAGTAGGAGCAGCTACAATGAGCAGTTCTTC.

This clone has only one observation. V gene TRBV2 combines with J gene TRBJ1-6; D gene ambiguous. This CDR3 has 14 residues. The germline gives CDR1 SNHLY, CDR2 FYNNEI. Trimming took 7 bases from V and 14 from J, leaving 21 bases between them. CDR3 region: CASIPDYGNRSLHF. CDR3 in DNA: TGTGCCAGCATTCCAGATTACGGAAATCGATCCCTCCACTTT.

This clone was recorded only once. The J gene is TRBJ1-1, the V gene TRBV19; possible D gene TRBD1, 6 bases. CDR1 is LNHDA, CDR2 SQIVND, per germline (reference sequence). V was cut by 5 bases and J by 3 bases, with 13 bases left in between. This CDR3 has 14 residues. CDR3 sequence (DNA): TGTGCCAGTAGTCCAACAGGGTCTGACACTGAAGCTTTCTTT. Protein: CASSPTGSDTEAFF.

The chain carries TRBV10-3 and TRBJ2-5, with a weak D call TRBD2 (6 bases). V lost 4 bases, J lost 2 bases, and 8 bases lay in between. The CDR3 loop spans 13 amino acids. Germline CDR1 is ENHRY and CDR2 is SYGVKD. The CDR3 spells CAISGGEQETQYF. DNA of the CDR3: TGTGCCATCAGTGGCGGGGAACAAGAGACCCAGTACTTC.

The chain employs TRBV27 and TRBJ2-7; D perhaps matches TRBD2 (6 bases). The germline CDR1 and CDR2 sequences are MNHEY and SMNVEV (reference sequence). V lost 5 bases, J lost 0 bases, and 8 bases lay in between. The CDR3 sequence is 13 residues long. CDR3 coding DNA: TGTGCCAGCAGTCGTAGCGGCTCCTACGAGCAGTACTTC. This translates into CASSRSGSYEQYF.

The V call is TRBV27, the J call TRBJ1-2, with D possibly being TRBD1 (5 bases). The CDR3 length is 14 residues. Trimming removed 3 bases from V and 5 bases from J, with 13 bases in between. Germline V CDR1 and CDR2: MNHEY, SMNVEV (reference sequence). Written as DNA, the CDR3 is TGTGCCAGCAGTTTGGGTAAAGGACATTATGGCTACACCTTC. It is translated as CASSLGKGHYGYTF.

The CDR3 DNA reads TGTACCACGCTAGGGGCGGGAGATGCAGATACGCAGTATTTT. Its protein is CTTLGAGDADTQYF. This chain joins TRBV2 and TRBJ2-3; 7 bases are a match to TRBD2. The CDR3 totals 14 residues. The germline V gene has CDR1 SNHLY and CDR2 FYNNEI.

V usage is TRBV5-4 and J usage is TRBJ2-5, with D hard to call. V dropped 4 bases and J dropped 2 bases, with 12 bases sitting between them. Looked up from germline, CDR1 is SGHNT and CDR2 is YYREEE (reference sequence). The CDR3 runs to 14 residues. CDR3 sequence: CASSPGIGQETQYF. DNA for the CDR3: TGTGCCAGCAGCCCCGGTATTGGGCAAGAGACCCAGTACTTC.

J is TRBJ2-1 and V is TRBV11-2; D uncertain. This CDR3 spans 12 amino acids. From germline, CDR1 is SGHAT and CDR2 FQNNGV. Trimming cost V 6 bases and J 5 bases, with 8 bases left between them. CDR3 region: CASRSWDNEQFF. In DNA, the CDR3 is TGTGCCAGCAGATCTTGGGACAATGAGCAGTTCTTC.

V is TRBV6-2 or TRBV6-3 and J is TRBJ2-3; D remains ambiguous. CDR1 and CDR2 from the germline V gene are MNHEY and SVGEGT. V lost 0 bases and J 4 bases, leaving 11 bases between the germline ends. This CDR3 contains 15 residues. The CDR3 here is CASSYSPIHPDTQYF. CDR3 DNA sequence: TGTGCCAGCAGTTACTCACCGATACACCCAGATACGCAGTATTTT.

This rearrangement joins TRBV5-4 to TRBJ1-3; D is unclear. The CDR3 totals 11 residues. The V end was cut by 0 bases, the J end by 9 bases, with 4 bases between. CDR1 is SGHNT and CDR2 is YYREEE in the germline V gene (reference sequence). The CDR3 here is CASSLEGTIYF. The DNA for the CDR3 is TGTGCCAGCAGCTTGGAAGGCACCATATATTTT.

The V gene is TRBV6-1, the J gene TRBJ1-2; weak D call: TRBD1 (6 bases). This CDR3 contains 13 residues. V dropped 3 bases and J dropped 7 bases, with 12 bases sitting between them. Looked up from germline, CDR1 is MNHNS and CDR2 is SASEGT. CDR3 in DNA: TGTGCCAGCAGTGAGCTGGGGGCGGGTGGCTACACCTTC. It translates to CASSELGAGGYTF.

The rearrangement links TRBV7-9 to TRBJ2-3; D unclear. Germline V lookup: CDR1 SEHNR, CDR2 FQNEAQ (reference sequence). V lost 0 bases and J 6 bases, leaving 7 bases between the germline ends. The CDR3 is 13 residues long. CDR3 DNA: TGTGCCAGCAGCTTAGCGTCGTCGGATACGCAGTATTTT. As protein: CASSLASSDTQYF.